This entry concerns a single TCR beta chain. V shed 0 bases and J shed 6 bases, with 14 bases lying between them. There are 15 residues in the CDR3. Per the germline V gene, CDR1 is ENHRY and CDR2 is SYGVKD. Genomic DNA of every subset was divided equally among multiple immunoSEQ plates. TCRdb keeps only in-frame clones here, not all; method: immunoSEQ multiplex PCR. The sample lists 450,000 to 650,000 clones; about 80% were seen once. This sample stems from a study of shared clonotypes between healthy human individuals. This sequence originates from a woman aged 40 to 50 in good health. Some clones in this sample may be carry-over from other donors' samples. This chain connects TRBV10-3 to TRBJ1-2; maybe TRBD1 (6 bases). Material: PBMCs. CDR3 amino acids: CAISESNGGRDGYTF. CDR3 DNA sequence: TGTGCCATCAGTGAGTCGAATGGGGGCCGGGATGGCTACACCTTC.